One sample yielded the 8 T cell receptor beta chains listed below, sequenced in a study of T-cell memory formation after mild COVID-19. TCRdb itself ran the 5' RACE reads through MiXCR, one entry per CDR3 protein. The sample shows under 300,000 distinct CDR3 sequences, approximately 8% of them seen only once. Sequencing input: PBMCs or a T cell subset sorted from them (not recorded which). The receptors stem from a man between 18 and 35 years old who had mild COVID-19 (a few samples of this study predate the infection). Cell type and time point are not known.

Ten or more counts support this clonotype. The CDR3 sequence: CASSLGRGSPLHF. As DNA, the CDR3 is TGTGCCAGCAGCTTAGGACGTGGGTCACCCCTCCACTTT. This chain uses TRBV7-2 with TRBJ1-6; no clear D. Trimming shortened V by 1 base and J by 10 bases, and 8 bases separated the two germline ends. Germline V gene sequence: CDR1 SGHTA, CDR2 FQGNSA. This CDR3 has 13 residues.

The chain combines TRBV15 with TRBJ1-2, with TRBD1 as a possible D gene (6 bases). Germline V CDR1 and CDR2: LNHNV, YYDKDF (reference sequence). With 0 bases removed from V and 4 bases from J, the gap between germline ends came to 9 bases. This CDR3 has 14 residues. The CDR3 loop is CATSRDRGGYGYTF. DNA for the CDR3: TGTGCCACCAGCAGAGACAGGGGAGGCTATGGCTACACCTTC. The variable domain in full, with the rest retrieved from reference TRBV15 and TRBJ1-2, is DAMVIQNPRYQVTQFGKPVTLSCSQTLNHNVMYWYQQKSSQAPKLLFHYYDKDFNNEADTPDNFQSRRPNTSFCFLDIRSPGLGDTAMYLCATSRDRGGYGYTFGSGTRLTVV.

The V gene is TRBV7-8, the J gene TRBJ1-6, with TRBD1 as a possible D gene (6 bases). The germline V gene encodes CDR1 SGHVS and CDR2 FQNEAQ. Deletions cut 4 bases from V and 7 bases from J, with 11 bases between. The CDR3 extends over 14 amino acids. This chain's CDR3 is CASSYRVRNSPLHF. The CDR3 DNA follows: TGTGCCAGCAGCTACAGGGTCAGGAATTCACCCCTCCACTTT. Variable domain in full (rest from reference TRBV7-8 and TRBJ1-6): GAGVSQSPRYKVAKRGQDVALRCDPISGHVSLFWYQQALGQGPEFLTYFQNEAQLDKSGLPSDRFFAERPEGSVSTLKIQRTQQEDSAVYLCASSYRVRNSPLHFGNGTRLTVT.

This clonotype turned up a few times. The V and J genes are TRBV27 and TRBJ1-2, with a possible D match to TRBD1 (5 bases). Germline loops: CDR1 MNHEY, CDR2 SMNVEV (reference sequence). Trimming removed 7 bases at V and 8 bases at J, with 17 bases between. There are 13 residues in the CDR3. The CDR3 is CASTVSAGSGYTF. The CDR3 nucleotides read TGTGCCAGCACGGTTTCGGCAGGGAGCGGCTACACCTTC.

This clonotype appeared many times. The chain couples TRBV12-3 or TRBV12-4 to TRBJ1-1; unclear D gene. The CDR3 totals 13 residues. V was shortened by 6 bases and J by 1 base, with 9 bases between the two germline ends. The CDR3 nucleotides read TGTGCCAGCAGCGCCTCAGCGAACACTGAAGCTTTCTTT. Its protein product is CASSASANTEAFF.

This clonotype was observed many times. The rearrangement joins TRBV7-8 to TRBJ1-3; D is unclear. V lost 5 bases and J 2 bases, leaving 22 bases between the germline ends. The CDR3 contains 18 residues. The germline gives CDR1 SGHVS, CDR2 FQNEAQ. The CDR3 region has the DNA TGTGCCAGCAGCCCTGTACTGCGCAGTCTAGGCGCTGGAAACACCATATATTTT. It specifies CASSPVLRSLGAGNTIYF.

A few counts support this clonotype. This chain links TRBV29-1 with TRBJ1-1; no clear D. V dropped 5 bases and J dropped 5 bases, with 12 bases sitting between them. Per germline, CDR1 SQVTM and CDR2 ANQGSEA. This CDR3 has 12 residues. The CDR3 reads CSVRGVETEAFF. The CDR3 DNA reads as TGCAGCGTTCGGGGTGTAGAAACTGAAGCTTTCTTT.

This clonotype has just a few counts. CDR3 residues: CASSANGGANTEAFF. In DNA, the CDR3 is TGCGCCAGCAGCGCTAACGGGGGCGCGAACACTGAAGCTTTCTTT. The chain couples TRBV5-1 to TRBJ1-1, with D possibly being TRBD1 (6 bases). This CDR3 is 15 amino acids long. Deletions cut 4 bases from V and 1 base from J, with 14 bases between. CDR1 and CDR2 from the germline V gene are SGHRS and YFSETQ.